The 18 T cell receptor beta chains in this list originate from one sample, sequenced in a study of T cells expressing NK-cell markers. TCRdb reprocessed the 5' RACE reads; each CDR3 protein has one entry and no DNA is given. The listing records 250,000 to 300,000 distinct CDR3 sequences. Material: blood T cells: a sorted CD56 or NKG2C T cell subset, CD4+ or CD8+ T cells, or bulk PBMC T cells (not recorded which). These receptors all come from a woman between 18 and 70 years old in good health.

The chain joins TRBV7-8 to TRBJ1-2; the D call of TRBD1 rests on TCRdb alone, since no DNA is present to check it. Germline CDR1 reads SGHVS; CDR2 reads FQNEAQ. This CDR3 has 14 amino acids. CDR3: CASSSRDRSYGYTF. The full variable domain, rest sourced from reference TRBV7-8 and TRBJ1-2, is GAGVSQSPRYKVAKRGQDVALRCDPISGHVSLFWYQQALGQGPEFLTYFQNEAQLDKSGLPSDRFFAERPEGSVSTLKIQRTQQEDSAVYLCASSSRDRSYGYTFGSGTRLTVV.

The chain is built from TRBV20-1 and TRBJ2-5; TCRdb returns TRBD1, unconfirmable since there is no DNA. Germline V gene lookup returns CDR1 DFQATT and CDR2 SNEGSKA (reference sequence). This CDR3 is 13 amino acids long. The CDR3 region is CSARAGWGETQYF.

This sequence joins TRBV5-1 and TRBJ1-3; the D call from TCRdb, TRBD1, cannot be confirmed without DNA. Germline CDR1 and CDR2: SGHRS and YFSETQ. CDR3 length: 15 residues. CDR3 in amino acids: CASSYQGGSGNTIYF. Full variable domain (remainder filled in from reference TRBV5-1 and TRBJ1-3): KAGVTQTPRYLIKTRGQQVTLSCSPISGHRSVSWYQQTPGQGLQFLFEYFSETQRNKGNFPGRFSGRQFSNSRSEMNVSTLELGDSALYLCASSYQGGSGNTIYFGEGSWLTVV.

V and J are TRBV4-2 and TRBJ2-1; with no DNA, the TCRdb D assignment of TRBD2 cannot be verified. CDR1 is LGHNA and CDR2 is YNFKEQ in the germline V gene. This CDR3 is 17 amino acids long. The CDR3 is CASSLQEVLAGYNEQFF.

The rearrangement joins TRBV12-3 or TRBV12-4 to TRBJ2-2; TCRdb outputs TRBD2, but without DNA this stays unchecked. The CDR3 extends over 15 amino acids. The CDR3 here is CASSSRLAGTGELFF.

The genes are TRBV19 and TRBJ2-2; the TCRdb call, TRBD2, lacks DNA for checking. The CDR3 length is 19 residues. The germline V gene has CDR1 LNHDA and CDR2 SQIVND (reference sequence). The CDR3: CASSIDHPSGRANTGELFF. Variable domain in full (rest from reference TRBV19 and TRBJ2-2): DGGITQSPKYLFRKEGQNVTLSCEQNLNHDAMYWYRQDPGQGLRLIYYSQIVNDFQKGDIAEGYSVSREKKESFPLTVTSAQKNPTAFYLCASSIDHPSGRANTGELFFGEGSRLTVL.

V and J are TRBV18 and TRBJ1-4. The germline gives CDR1 KGHSH, CDR2 LQKENI. The CDR3 extends over 15 amino acids. This CDR3 reads CASSRKQNQDEKLFF.

The V call is TRBV20-1, the J call TRBJ2-1; TCRdb's assignment of TRBD2 cannot be checked, as there is no DNA. The CDR3 contains 16 residues. Germline V gene data show CDR1 as DFQATT and CDR2 as SNEGSKA (reference sequence). CDR3: CSALGGLGLAYNEQFF.

The CDR3 is CASSEAGASSGANVLTF. The J gene is TRBJ2-6, the V gene TRBV25-1; TCRdb's D call of TRBD1 is untestable without DNA. Germline loops: CDR1 MGHDK, CDR2 SYGVNS. The CDR3 sequence is 17 residues long.

This rearrangement joins TRBV20-1 to TRBJ1-6. Germline V gene sequence: CDR1 DFQATT, CDR2 SNEGSKA (reference sequence). The CDR3 sequence is 12 residues long. The CDR3 region is CSARDRGSPLLF.

This chain joins TRBV6-1 and TRBJ1-2; TCRdb gives TRBD1 as the D gene, but with no DNA this cannot be confirmed. The germline V gene encodes CDR1 MNHNS and CDR2 SASEGT. This CDR3 spans 14 amino acids. The chain's CDR3 is CASSPAQGVYGYTF.

The chain links TRBV6-4 to TRBJ1-1. Per the germline V gene, CDR1 is MRHNA and CDR2 is SNTAGT. The CDR3 contains 14 residues. CDR3 sequence reads: CASSEGRLDTEAFF.

The CDR3 protein is CASSLDVPMGETQYF. This chain uses TRBV7-2 with TRBJ2-5. CDR3 length: 15 residues. Germline-derived CDR1 and CDR2 are SGHTA and FQGNSA.

The J gene is TRBJ2-5, the V gene TRBV12-3 or TRBV12-4; the TCRdb call, TRBD2, lacks DNA for checking. The CDR3 has 14 amino acids. The CDR3 reads CASRASAGQETQYF.

The chain combines TRBV20-1 with TRBJ2-3; TCRdb calls TRBD2, which cannot be checked without DNA. This CDR3 region has 15 residues. Germline V CDR1 and CDR2: DFQATT, SNEGSKA (reference sequence). This chain's CDR3 is CSAHIGLAGTDTQYF.

CDR3 amino acids: CASRRKGEKLFF. The chain has TRBV6-5 and TRBJ1-4. CDR3 length equals 12 residues. Germline V CDR1 and CDR2: MNHEY, SVGAGI.

The chain links TRBV12-3 or TRBV12-4 to TRBJ2-6; TCRdb selects TRBD1, and the lack of DNA leaves this call unchecked. CDR3 length equals 20 residues. The CDR3 region is CASSPRLGTGGASGANVLTF.

The V and J genes are TRBV24-1 and TRBJ1-5; TCRdb indicates TRBD1, and absent DNA this call remains unverified. The CDR3 extends over 14 amino acids. Germline V gene lookup returns CDR1 KGHDR and CDR2 SFDVKD. The CDR3 loop is CATSDPQGDQPQHF.